A selection of T cell receptor beta chains follows, all from one sample in a study of cytomegalovirus exposure and HLA in healthy donors. Sequencing was performed with immunoSEQ multiplex PCR; in TCRdb, only in-frame clones are kept and a portion is missing. The data hold 200,000 to 250,000 clones, with just under 70% observed a single time. The sample comprised PBMCs. The receptor source for this set is a man between 40 and 49 years old in good health and CMV-seropositive. Each CDR3 is given without its conserved first and last residue. The order of the fields is CDR3 protein, clone size, V gene, J gene. Only some rows state a clone size, as once, few, many or a class for expanded clones.

cdr3_aa: ASSQPDGRGDGYT
clone_size: few
v_call: TRBV4-1
j_call: TRBJ1-2

cdr3_aa: ASSFSPEREKLF
clone_size: .
v_call: TRBV5-1
j_call: TRBJ1-4

cdr3_aa: ASSLDRGRFYGYT
clone_size: .
v_call: TRBV6-1
j_call: TRBJ1-2

cdr3_aa: ASSQVGATDTQY
clone_size: .
v_call: TRBV4-2
j_call: TRBJ2-3

cdr3_aa: ASSVGSGGLTRETQY
clone_size: .
v_call: TRBV9
j_call: TRBJ2-5

cdr3_aa: ASSWTGMNTEAF
clone_size: .
v_call: TRBV5-5
j_call: TRBJ1-1

cdr3_aa: ASSWRGGELF
clone_size: few
v_call: TRBV27
j_call: TRBJ2-2

cdr3_aa: ASRKSTTNQPQH
clone_size: few
v_call: TRBV2
j_call: TRBJ1-5

cdr3_aa: ASSFGSRPPQH
clone_size: .
v_call: TRBV28
j_call: TRBJ1-5

cdr3_aa: ASSLAGGLKETQY
clone_size: .
v_call: TRBV7-2
j_call: TRBJ2-5

cdr3_aa: ASSPRGGYEQY
clone_size: .
v_call: TRBV18
j_call: TRBJ2-7